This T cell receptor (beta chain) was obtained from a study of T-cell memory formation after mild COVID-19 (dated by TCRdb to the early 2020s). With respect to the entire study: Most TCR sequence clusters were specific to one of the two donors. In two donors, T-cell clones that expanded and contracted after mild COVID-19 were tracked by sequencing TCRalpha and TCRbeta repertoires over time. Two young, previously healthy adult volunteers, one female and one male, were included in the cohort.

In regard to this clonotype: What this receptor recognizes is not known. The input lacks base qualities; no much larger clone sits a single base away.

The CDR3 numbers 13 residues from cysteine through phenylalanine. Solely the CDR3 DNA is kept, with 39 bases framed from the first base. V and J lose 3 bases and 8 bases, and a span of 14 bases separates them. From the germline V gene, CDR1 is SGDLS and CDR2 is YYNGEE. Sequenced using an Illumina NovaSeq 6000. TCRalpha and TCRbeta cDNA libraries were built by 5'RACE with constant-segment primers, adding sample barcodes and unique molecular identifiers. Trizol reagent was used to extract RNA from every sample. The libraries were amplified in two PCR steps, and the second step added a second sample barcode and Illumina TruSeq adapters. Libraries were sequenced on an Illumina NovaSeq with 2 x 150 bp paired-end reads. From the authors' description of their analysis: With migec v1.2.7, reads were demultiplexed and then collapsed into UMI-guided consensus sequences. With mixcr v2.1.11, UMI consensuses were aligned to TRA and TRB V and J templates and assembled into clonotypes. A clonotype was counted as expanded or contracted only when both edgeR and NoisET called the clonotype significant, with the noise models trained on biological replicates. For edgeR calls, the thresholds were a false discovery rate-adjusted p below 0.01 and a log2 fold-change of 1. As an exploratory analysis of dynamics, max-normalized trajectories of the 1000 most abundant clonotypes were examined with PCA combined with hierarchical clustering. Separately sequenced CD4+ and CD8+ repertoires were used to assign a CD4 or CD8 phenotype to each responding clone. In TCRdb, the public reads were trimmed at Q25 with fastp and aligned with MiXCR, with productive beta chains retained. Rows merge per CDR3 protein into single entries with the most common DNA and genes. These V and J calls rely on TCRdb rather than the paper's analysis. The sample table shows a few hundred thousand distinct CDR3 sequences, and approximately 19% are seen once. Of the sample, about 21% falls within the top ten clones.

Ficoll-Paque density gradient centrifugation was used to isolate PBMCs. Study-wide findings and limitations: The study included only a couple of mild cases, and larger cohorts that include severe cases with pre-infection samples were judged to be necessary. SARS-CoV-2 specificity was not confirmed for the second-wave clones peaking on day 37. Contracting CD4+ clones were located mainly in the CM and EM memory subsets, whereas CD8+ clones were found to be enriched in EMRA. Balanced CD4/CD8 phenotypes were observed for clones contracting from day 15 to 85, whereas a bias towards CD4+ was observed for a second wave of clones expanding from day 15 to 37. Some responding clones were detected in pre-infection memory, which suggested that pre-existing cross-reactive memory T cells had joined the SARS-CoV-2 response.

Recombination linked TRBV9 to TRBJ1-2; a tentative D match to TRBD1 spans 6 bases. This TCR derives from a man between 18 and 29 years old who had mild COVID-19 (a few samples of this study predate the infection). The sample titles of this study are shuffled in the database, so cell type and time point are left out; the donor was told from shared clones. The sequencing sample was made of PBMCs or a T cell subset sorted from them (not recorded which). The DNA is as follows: TGTGCCAGCAGCGACAGGGCCAGAGGCGGCTACACCTTC. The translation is CASSDRARGGYTF.